Listed here are 25 T cell receptor beta chains from one sample, sequenced in a study of blood T cell repertoires in COVID-19. Clones were sequenced by immunoSEQ multiplex PCR, and TCRdb holds only the in-frame ones, with some missing. The data contain hundreds of thousands of clones, roughly nine tenths of them singletons. Specimen: PBMCs or T cells enriched from blood (not recorded which). The receptor set was obtained from a woman aged 18 to 35 with acute COVID-19.

This clone has only a few counts. V usage is TRBV18 and J usage is TRBJ1-2; TRBD1 is a possible D gene (5 bases). This CDR3 contains 13 residues. From germline, CDR1 is KGHSH and CDR2 LQKENI. The germline V and J ends were trimmed by 5 bases and 5 bases, with 12 bases remaining between them. The CDR3 DNA sequence: TGTGCCAGCTCAGACGACAGCTATTATGGCTACACCTTC. Protein: CASSDDSYYGYTF.

The DNA for the CDR3 is TGTGCCAGCAGTTTAGTCAGATCTTCACCCCTCCACTTT. It translates to CASSLVRSSPLHF. The V call is TRBV27, the J call TRBJ1-6; no clear D gene. The CDR3 covers 13 residues. Trimming shortened V by 2 bases and J by 9 bases, and 8 bases separated the two germline ends. The V gene's germline CDR1 is MNHEY and CDR2 SMNVEV (reference sequence).

The gene calls are TRBV10-3 and TRBJ1-1; tentative D call: TRBD1 (5 bases). Germline CDR1 ENHRY, CDR2 SYGVKD. Trimming pared 10 bases from V and 0 bases from J, leaving 12 bases between. CDR3 size: 13 residues. CDR3 loop: CATGHRMNTEAFF. The CDR3 DNA reads as TGTGCCACAGGACATCGCATGAACACTGAAGCTTTCTTT.

This clone was observed once. The rearrangement joins TRBV5-1 to TRBJ2-3, with D perhaps matching TRBD2 (6 bases). The CDR3 runs 17 residues. Germline assignment: CDR1 SGHRS and CDR2 YFSETQ. The V end was cut by 2 bases, the J end by 4 bases, with 20 bases between. DNA of the CDR3: TGCGCCAGCAGCTTCGAGTTCCCGGGAGCCAGGGCAGATACGCAGTATTTT. This translates into CASSFEFPGARADTQYF.

V and J are TRBV5-6 and TRBJ1-3; D call uncertain. V lost 3 bases, J lost 0 bases, and 7 bases lay in between. The germline V gene has CDR1 SGHDT and CDR2 YYEEEE. The CDR3 has 14 amino acids. The CDR3: CASSSVFSGNTIYF. Here the CDR3 DNA reads TGTGCCAGCAGCTCGGTTTTCTCTGGAAACACCATATATTTT.

J is TRBJ2-3 and V is TRBV5-1, with D maybe TRBD2 (5 bases). The germline V gene encodes CDR1 SGHRS and CDR2 YFSETQ. The CDR3 length is 16 residues. The V end lost 3 bases, the J end lost 2 bases, and 16 bases lay between the germline ends. The CDR3 DNA sequence: TGCGCCAGCAGCTCTAGTTACGGGATCAACACAGATACGCAGTATTTT. Amino acid sequence: CASSSSYGINTDTQYF.

This clone was observed a single time. The rearrangement links TRBV12-3 or TRBV12-4 to TRBJ1-1; D is perhaps TRBD1 (5 bases). There are 13 residues in the CDR3. Trimming pared 4 bases from V and 1 base from J, leaving 7 bases between. CDR3 in DNA: TGTGCCAGCAGTTGGGGCAGGAACACTGAAGCTTTCTTT. Its translation: CASSWGRNTEAFF.

The rearrangement joins TRBV6-5 to TRBJ2-3; 8 bases map to TRBD1. Germline assignment: CDR1 MNHEY and CDR2 SVGAGI. The CDR3 spans 14 residues. V was clipped by 3 bases and J by 5 bases; unmatched bases: 4. The CDR3 loop is CASSYVTGEDTQYF. The DNA for the CDR3 is TGTGCCAGCAGTTATGTGACAGGGGAAGATACGCAGTATTTT.

The rearrangement uses TRBV5-1 and TRBJ2-2, with D perhaps matching TRBD1 (6 bases). This CDR3 comprises 12 residues. Between the trimmed V and J ends, which lost 10 bases and 3 bases, there was a span of 10 bases. The germline gives CDR1 SGHRS, CDR2 YFSETQ. The CDR3 DNA reads as TGCGCCGTACAGGGAGACACCGGGGAGCTGTTTTTT. Amino acid sequence: CAVQGDTGELFF. The full variable domain, its missing parts supplied by reference TRBV5-1 and TRBJ2-2, is KAGVTQTPRYLIKTRGQQVTLSCSPISGHRSVSWYQQTPGQGLQFLFEYFSETQRNKGNFPGRFSGRQFSNSRSEMNVSTLELGDSALYLCAVQGDTGELFFGEGSRLTVL.

The J gene is TRBJ1-3, the V gene TRBV3-1 (or the pseudogene TRBV3-2); TRBD1 is a possible D gene (6 bases). The germline V gene encodes CDR1 LGHDT and CDR2 YNNKEL (reference sequence). The CDR3 sequence is 15 residues long. The V gene lost 0 bases and the J gene lost 7 bases, with 13 bases spanning the gap. CDR3 coding DNA: TGTGCCAGCAGCCAAGATTTAGTTAGGGGGAACACCATATATTTT. Residues: CASSQDLVRGNTIYF.

This clone has just a few counts. V and J are TRBV5-5 and TRBJ2-7, with D perhaps matching TRBD2 (5 bases). CDR3 size: 13 residues. V was shortened by 8 bases and J by 3 bases, with 15 bases between the two germline ends. CDR1 is SGHKS and CDR2 is YYEKEE in the germline V gene (reference sequence). CDR3 nucleotide sequence: TGTGCCAGTACAGCGGACCCAAACTACGAGCAGTACTTC. Amino acids: CASTADPNYEQYF.

The chain carries TRBV27 and TRBJ2-7; 7 nucleotides agree with TRBD1. Germline loops: CDR1 MNHEY, CDR2 SMNVEV (reference sequence). This CDR3 is built from 14 residues. The V and J ends lost 4 bases and 4 bases, in that order; junction bases with no gene match: 7. CDR3 sequence (DNA): TGTGCCAGCAGTTCCCCGACAGGGAATTACGAGCAGTACTTC. This gives the protein CASSSPTGNYEQYF.

The chain recombines TRBV7-9 with TRBJ1-1, with TRBD1 identical over 7 bases. This CDR3 contains 14 residues. With V trimmed by 6 bases and J by 5 bases, 9 bases remained unmatched. Germline assignment: CDR1 SEHNR and CDR2 FQNEAQ (reference sequence). This chain's CDR3 is CASSRQGEGTEAFF. In DNA form, the CDR3 reads TGTGCCAGCAGTAGACAGGGAGAGGGGACTGAAGCTTTCTTT.

V is TRBV5-1 and J is TRBJ2-1, with TRBD2 identical over 10 bases. Per germline, CDR1 SGHRS and CDR2 YFSETQ. V lost 1 base and J lost 1; bases outside the gene matches: 8. The CDR3 totals 18 residues. DNA for the CDR3: TGCGCCAGCAGCTTGTGGAGCGCTAGCGGGAGTTCCTACAATGAGCAGTTCTTC. Translated, it gives CASSLWSASGSSYNEQFF.

V usage is TRBV27 and J usage is TRBJ1-1; maybe TRBD1 (5 bases). This CDR3 contains 14 residues. The V gene's germline CDR1 is MNHEY and CDR2 SMNVEV (reference sequence). Trimming shortened V by 2 bases and J by 11 bases, and 18 bases separated the two germline ends. The CDR3 sequence is CASSLLRTTPLAFF. The CDR3 DNA is TGTGCCAGCAGTTTACTCAGGACAACCCCGCTTGCTTTCTTT.

This rearrangement joins TRBV29-1 to TRBJ2-1; perhaps TRBD1 as D (6 bases). The germline gives CDR1 SQVTM, CDR2 ANQGSEA. The CDR3 totals 12 residues. The V gene lost 0 bases and the J gene lost 7 bases, with 7 bases spanning the gap. CDR3 DNA sequence: TGCAGCGTTGAAGACCAGGGGAATGAGCAGTTCTTC. It yields the protein CSVEDQGNEQFF.

This clone came up many times. The chain uses TRBV28 and TRBJ1-1; 10 nucleotides agree with TRBD1. The length of the CDR3 is 17 residues. Germline V lookup: CDR1 MDHEN, CDR2 SYDVKM. After removal of 4 bases from V and 3 bases from J, the junction contained 11 bases not matched to a gene. CDR3 region: CASSSPGTGVFHTEAFF. The CDR3 region has the DNA TGTGCCAGCAGTTCTCCCGGGACAGGGGTGTTTCACACTGAAGCTTTCTTT.

The genes are TRBV20-1 and TRBJ2-5; D is unresolved. Germline CDR1 DFQATT, CDR2 SNEGSKA (reference sequence). The ends were cut back, 6 bases at V and 5 bases at J, with 10 bases in the middle. The CDR3 consists of 11 residues. CDR3 in DNA: TGCAGTGCCTCGATCCGGGAGACCCAGTACTTC. Translation: CSASIRETQYF.

This chain uses TRBV5-6 with TRBJ1-6; 9 nucleotides match TRBD1. CDR3 length: 15 amino acids. Trimming at V came to 4 bases and at J to 10 bases, leaving 9 bases not matched to a gene. Per the germline V gene, CDR1 is SGHDT and CDR2 is YYEEEE. The DNA for the CDR3 is TGTGCCAGCAGCCTGGGGGACAGGGTAAAATCACCCCTCCACTTT. Residues: CASSLGDRVKSPLHF.

The J gene is TRBJ2-3, the V gene TRBV5-6; 14 bases are shared with TRBD2. The CDR3 is 18 amino acids. Looked up from germline, CDR1 is SGHDT and CDR2 is YYEEEE. V gave up 4 bases and J gave up 0 bases; unmatched junction bases: 7. The CDR3 nucleotides are TGTGCCAGCAGCCGACCCGGGACTAGCGGGGGTAGCACAGATACGCAGTATTTT. Protein sequence: CASSRPGTSGGSTDTQYF. Based on the CDR3 plus reference TRBV5-6 and TRBJ2-3, the full variable domain is DAGVTQSPTHLIKTRGQQVTLRCSPKSGHDTVSWYQQALGQGPQFIFQYYEEEERQRGNFPDRFSGHQFPNYSSELNVNALLLGDSALYLCASSRPGTSGGSTDTQYFGPGTRLTVL.

The genes are TRBV6-5 and TRBJ2-1, with TRBD2 matching 8 bases. The CDR3 has 14 residues. Per the germline V gene, CDR1 is MNHEY and CDR2 is SVGAGI. V lost 8 bases, J lost 6 bases, and 9 bases stayed unmatched. The CDR3: CASGGASGFNEQFF. The DNA for the CDR3 is TGTGCCAGCGGAGGGGCTAGCGGGTTCAATGAGCAGTTCTTC.

The chain recombines TRBV7-9 with TRBJ1-4, with a tentative D call TRBD1 (5 bases). The CDR3 totals 13 residues. Germline V gives CDR1 SEHNR, CDR2 FQNEAQ (reference sequence). The V end lost 3 bases, the J end lost 8 bases, and 10 bases lay between the germline ends. The CDR3 DNA sequence: TGTGCCAGCAGCTTCTGGGAGGGGGAAAAACTGTTTTTT. The encoded protein is CASSFWEGEKLFF. The whole variable domain, remainder taken from reference TRBV7-9 and TRBJ1-4, is DTGVSQNPRHKITKRGQNVTFRCDPISEHNRLYWYRQTLGQGPEFLTYFQNEAQLEKSRLLSDRFSAERPKGSFSTLEIQRTEQGDSAMYLCASSFWEGEKLFFGSGTQLSVL.

The chain combines TRBV9 with TRBJ1-3, with 9 bases aligning to TRBD1. This CDR3 has 17 amino acids. J gave up 1 base and V 1 base, and 6 bases lay outside the gene matches. The germline gives CDR1 SGDLS, CDR2 YYNGEE. The CDR3 reads CASSVLGTGSSGNTIYF. DNA of the CDR3: TGTGCCAGCAGCGTATTAGGGACAGGGAGTTCTGGAAACACCATATATTTT. Variable domain in full (rest from reference TRBV9 and TRBJ1-3): DSGVTQTPKHLITATGQRVTLRCSPRSGDLSVYWYQQSLDQGLQFLIQYYNGEERAKGNILERFSAQQFPDLHSELNLSSLELGDSALYFCASSVLGTGSSGNTIYFGEGSWLTVV.

A note on this clone: The junction departs from germline at one end; a sequencing error may be responsible. The V and J genes are TRBV7-7 and TRBJ2-1; D might be TRBD1 (6 bases). Germline V gene data show CDR1 as SSHAT and CDR2 as FNYEAQ (reference sequence). The CDR3 totals 15 residues. CDR3 protein: CASSRYRDSYNEQFF. The CDR3 nucleotides are TGTGCTAGCAGCCGCTACAGGGACTCCTACAATGAGCAGTTCTTC.

The rearrangement uses TRBV18 and TRBJ2-1; D call uncertain. Trimming stripped 3 bases from V and 7 bases from J, with 10 bases between. This CDR3 is built from 13 residues. CDR1 is KGHSH, CDR2 LQKENI, per germline. In DNA, the CDR3 is TGTGCCAGCTCACCTGGCCAGAAGAATGAGCAGTTCTTC. It encodes CASSPGQKNEQFF.